The rows below give T cell receptor beta chains drawn from one sample of a study of metastatic and nonmetastatic thyroid tumors. MiXCR was used by TCRdb to re-call the PCR reads. The repertoire holds tens of thousands of clones, with under 30% as singletons. The sequencing input was blood. The receptors originated from a male donor with papillary thyroid cancer or a benign thyroid nodule (not recorded which). Some clones in this sample may be carry-over from other donors' samples. The CDR3 runs from the conserved cysteine through the conserved F or W. Each record gives: V gene, J gene, CDR3 protein.

V: TRBV28; J: TRBJ1-1; CDR3: CASSTGTGVGTEAFF
V: TRBV6-1; J: TRBJ1-2; CDR3: CASSARQVPVGYGYTF
V: TRBV7-3; J: TRBJ2-3; CDR3: CASSLGGPDTQYF
V: TRBV20-1; J: TRBJ2-7; CDR3: CSARVPADYEQYF
V: TRBV18; J: TRBJ1-2; CDR3: CASSPPEGPAVYGYTF
V: TRBV20-1; J: TRBJ1-2; CDR3: CSARDSGDIPRNYGYTF
V: TRBV7-3; J: TRBJ2-1; CDR3: CASSFGTSGRHEQFF
V: TRBV20-1; J: TRBJ2-3; CDR3: CSAVFGSGWETDTQYF
V: TRBV6-1; J: TRBJ1-4; CDR3: CASSGVRGQPSTNEKLFF
V: TRBV6-1; J: TRBJ2-2; CDR3: CASSRIAGVPGTGELFF
V: TRBV5-6; J: TRBJ1-2; CDR3: CASSHDKNYGYTF
V: TRBV20-1; J: TRBJ1-1; CDR3: CSASPSSWNTEAFF
V: TRBV7-3; J: TRBJ2-7; CDR3: CASSLTGGYEQYF
V: TRBV20-1; J: TRBJ1-2; CDR3: CSARGTANYGYTF
V: TRBV18; J: TRBJ2-7; CDR3: CASSPPSLDSYEQYF
V: TRBV27; J: TRBJ2-1; CDR3: CASSISSGSRDEQFF
V: TRBV11-3; J: TRBJ2-7; CDR3: CASSRTSIHGQYF
V: TRBV5-8; J: TRBJ1-1; CDR3: CASLNRGSTEAFF
V: TRBV6-2/TRBV6-3; J: TRBJ1-4; CDR3: CASSASGHYNEKLFF
V: TRBV4-1; J: TRBJ1-3; CDR3: CASSQEKAGTGNTIYF